A single sample gave rise to the 25 T cell receptor beta chains below, sequenced in a study of T cells in Graves' hyperthyroidism and ophthalmopathy. From RNA transcripts, TCR beta CDR3 regions were amplified. The HTBI set primed first-round TCR CDR3 RT-PCR. Each CDR3 protein is one row after TCRdb ran MiXCR on the multiplex PCR reads. This table holds a few hundred thousand distinct CDR3 sequences, more than 12% found once. The sample comprised blood. The receptors come from a woman in her thirties with Graves' ophthalmopathy.

This clonotype was seen many times. The chain is built from TRBV11-2 and TRBJ2-7; unclear D gene. Per the germline V gene, CDR1 is SGHAT and CDR2 is FQNNGV. V was trimmed by 5 bases and J by 6 bases, leaving 14 bases between them. CDR3 size: 13 residues. CDR3 residues: CASSPGWGGEQYF. DNA for the CDR3: TGTGCCAGCAGCCCCGGTTGGGGTGGCGAGCAGTACTTC.

This clonotype was counted only a few times. The rearrangement uses TRBV7-2 and TRBJ2-2; 10 nucleotides match TRBD2. The junction had 11 bases not matched to a gene; V was cut back by 2 bases and J by 2 bases. The CDR3 loop spans 19 amino acids. Per germline, CDR1 SGHTA and CDR2 FQGNSA. Here the CDR3 reads CASSLYPAGGTSNTGELFF. As DNA, the CDR3 is TGTGCCAGCAGCTTATATCCAGCGGGGGGGACTAGCAACACCGGGGAGCTGTTTTTT.

There are a few counts of this clonotype. This chain links TRBV25-1 with TRBJ1-2; D is uncertain. Germline V gene lookup returns CDR1 MGHDK and CDR2 SYGVNS. CDR3 length equals 11 residues. Between the trimmed V and J ends, which lost 3 bases and 7 bases, there was a span of 6 bases. DNA of the CDR3: TGTGCCAGCAGTGACGTGTTTGGCTACACCTTC. This encodes CASSDVFGYTF.

In this sample, this clonotype turned up many times. This sequence joins TRBV11-2 and TRBJ2-7; TRBD1 might be the D (5 bases). Trimming took off 1 base at V and 4 bases at J, with 11 bases between the two ends. The germline CDR1 and CDR2 sequences are SGHAT and FQNNGV. CDR3 length equals 14 residues. The DNA for the CDR3 is TGTGCCAGCAGCTTAGGGGGCACTCGTTACGAGCAGTACTTC. Translated: CASSLGGTRYEQYF.

This clonotype was found many times. This rearrangement joins TRBV11-2 to TRBJ2-1; D is ambiguous. Trimming cost V 3 bases and J 4 bases, with 4 bases left between them. Germline lookup yields CDR1 SGHAT and CDR2 FQNNGV. This CDR3 has 12 residues. In nucleotides, the CDR3 is TGTGCCAGCAGCTTTCGGTACAATGAGCAGTTCTTC. Protein product: CASSFRYNEQFF.

The V and J genes are TRBV10-2 and TRBJ1-4; TRBD1 aligns across 7 bases. Germline values: CDR1 WSHSY, CDR2 SAAADI. This CDR3 has 15 residues. The J segment lost 8 bases and the V segment lost 2 bases, leaving 8 bases of the junction unmatched. CDR3: CASSEPTGAGEKLFF. The CDR3 coding sequence is TGCGCCAGCAGTGAGCCTACAGGGGCGGGGGAAAAACTGTTTTTT.

V is TRBV5-6 and J is TRBJ2-3; 8 bases fit TRBD1. The V gene end was trimmed by 6 bases and the J gene end by 2 bases; junction bases not matched to a gene: 20. The CDR3 is made up of 19 amino acids. Germline CDR1 SGHDT, CDR2 YYEEEE. The DNA of the CDR3 is TGTGCCAGCACCTTTTACGGACAGGGCGCACTATGGCCCACAGATACGCAGTATTTT. Protein product: CASTFYGQGALWPTDTQYF. The full variable domain, its missing parts supplied by reference TRBV5-6 and TRBJ2-3, is DAGVTQSPTHLIKTRGQQVTLRCSPKSGHDTVSWYQQALGQGPQFIFQYYEEEERQRGNFPDRFSGHQFPNYSSELNVNALLLGDSALYLCASTFYGQGALWPTDTQYFGPGTRLTVL.

This clonotype came up once. The chain uses TRBV12-3 or TRBV12-4 and TRBJ1-2; 7 bases map to TRBD1. V lost 7 bases and J lost 8; bases outside the gene matches: 4. This CDR3 has 11 amino acids. DNA of the CDR3: TGTGCCAGCACCCCGGGACAGGGCTACACCTTC. Protein sequence: CASTPGQGYTF.

This clonotype was detected only a few times. The chain recombines TRBV25-1 with TRBJ1-4; D uncertain. Looked up from germline, CDR1 is MGHDK and CDR2 is SYGVNS. Trimming stripped 10 bases from V and 4 bases from J, with 13 bases between. The CDR3 consists of 13 residues. CDR3 sequence: CAISDWNNEKLFF. The CDR3 nucleotides are TGTGCCATCTCGGACTGGAATAATGAAAAACTGTTTTTT.

The rearrangement uses TRBV30 and TRBJ1-1; D is ambiguous. This CDR3 region has 13 residues. V gave up 0 bases and J gave up 0 bases, with 5 bases separating them. Germline CDR1 reads GTSNPN; CDR2 reads SVGIG (reference sequence). This chain's CDR3 is CAWSVGLNTEAFF. The CDR3 nucleotides read TGTGCCTGGAGTGTAGGTCTGAACACTGAAGCTTTCTTT.

There are many counts of this clonotype. The rearrangement links TRBV12-3 or TRBV12-4 to TRBJ2-1; D is unresolved. V was shortened by 6 bases and J by 4 bases, with 19 bases between the two germline ends. The CDR3 is 16 amino acids. The CDR3 DNA is TGTGCCAGCAGGGACCCTACGAGTCAGATTTACAATGAGCAGTTCTTC. Translating gives CASRDPTSQIYNEQFF.

This clonotype was counted many times. The CDR3 sequence: CASTGAWNSPLHF. CDR3 DNA: TGTGCCAGCACAGGCGCCTGGAATTCACCCCTCCACTTT. V and J are TRBV27 and TRBJ1-6; D unresolved. The CDR3 spans 13 residues. V lost 7 bases to trimming and J lost 7 bases, with 11 bases between them. Germline CDR1 is MNHEY and CDR2 is SMNVEV (reference sequence).

This clonotype occurred many times. J is TRBJ1-1 and V is TRBV2, with a tentative D call TRBD1 (6 bases). This CDR3 contains 14 residues. The V and J ends lost 6 bases and 4 bases respectively, with 15 bases between them. Per the germline V gene, CDR1 is SNHLY and CDR2 is FYNNEI. CDR3 sequence (DNA): TGTGCCAGCAGAGAGACAGGACGGGCCACTGAAGCTTTCTTT. It translates to CASRETGRATEAFF.

This clonotype was seen repeatedly, ten times or more. J is TRBJ1-2 and V is TRBV9, with D hard to call. CDR1 is SGDLS and CDR2 is YYNGEE in the germline V gene. CDR3 length: 11 residues. V lost 2 bases and J lost 4, with 3 bases in between. CDR3 sequence: CASSVGYGYTF. The DNA for the CDR3 is TGTGCCAGCAGCGTGGGCTATGGCTACACCTTC.

V gene TRBV14 combines with J gene TRBJ1-6; 12 bases fit TRBD1. J lost 10 bases, V lost 5 bases, and 9 bases had no gene match. Germline loops: CDR1 SGHDN, CDR2 FVKESK. This CDR3 is built from 16 residues. The CDR3 nucleotides read TGTGCCAGCAGCAGCCGGGACAGGGGGCTGAGGTCACCCCTCCACTTT. Translated: CASSSRDRGLRSPLHF. The whole variable domain, filled in from reference TRBV14 and TRBJ1-6, reads EAGVTQFPSHSVIEKGQTVTLRCDPISGHDNLYWYRRVMGKEIKFLLHFVKESKQDESGMPNNRFLAERTGGTYSTLKVQPAELEDSGVYFCASSSRDRGLRSPLHFGNGTRLTVT.

The table lists this clonotype with many counts. Here the CDR3 DNA reads TGCGCCAGCAGCCAAGGTACCAGCGGGCCTCTAAACGAGCAGTACTTC. It is translated as CASSQGTSGPLNEQYF. J is TRBJ2-7 and V is TRBV4-1, with D perhaps TRBD2 (6 bases). Germline V CDR1 and CDR2: MGHRA, YSYEKL. The CDR3 extends over 16 amino acids. V lost 1 base to trimming and J lost 5 bases, with 18 bases between them.

The V gene is TRBV29-1, the J gene TRBJ2-3; D is ambiguous. V lost 5 bases, J lost 5 bases, and 20 bases lay in between. This CDR3 contains 15 residues. Germline CDR1 reads SQVTM; CDR2 reads ANQGSEA. In DNA form, the CDR3 reads TGCAGCGTTAAGCTCGGGCGTAGCTCTAGAGATACGCAGTATTTT. Its translation: CSVKLGRSSRDTQYF.

There are many counts of this clonotype. The chain uses TRBV7-6 and TRBJ2-1, with D perhaps TRBD1 (5 bases). This CDR3 region has 15 residues. The V end lost 2 bases, the J end lost 4 bases, and 12 bases lay between the germline ends. The germline gives CDR1 SGHVS, CDR2 FNYEAQ. The CDR3 is CASSLRTGLYNEQFF. The DNA for the CDR3 is TGTGCCAGCAGCTTACGAACAGGTCTTTACAATGAGCAGTTCTTC.

This clonotype has a count of ten or more. The chain has TRBV20-1 and TRBJ2-7; 11 positions agree with TRBD2. The V segment lost 5 bases and the J segment 0 bases; nucleotides outside the gene matches: 3. From germline, CDR1 is DFQATT and CDR2 SNEGSKA (reference sequence). The CDR3 loop spans 14 amino acids. The CDR3 spells CSASTSGVSYEQYF. In DNA form, the CDR3 reads TGCAGTGCTTCGACTAGCGGGGTCTCCTACGAGCAGTACTTC.

The chain uses TRBV6-1 and TRBJ1-3; 9 bases match TRBD1. The trim removed 7 bases at V and 5 bases at J, leaving 9 bases unmatched. CDR3 length: 15 residues. Germline CDR1 MNHNS, CDR2 SASEGT. CDR3 amino acids: CASTQDRGNRNTIYF. In DNA form, the CDR3 reads TGTGCCAGCACGCAAGACAGGGGGAACAGAAACACCATATATTTT.

This clonotype has ten or more counts. V usage is TRBV5-6 and J usage is TRBJ1-1; D is undetermined. Trimming left V 6 bases short and J 3 bases short, with 9 bases between. Germline V CDR1 and CDR2: SGHDT, YYEEEE. The CDR3 runs to 12 residues. The CDR3 spells CASNQWDTEAFF. CDR3 sequence (DNA): TGTGCCAGCAACCAGTGGGACACTGAAGCTTTCTTT.

This clonotype was seen at least ten times. This CDR3 is CAWTSGFGKLFF. The CDR3 region has the DNA TGTGCCTGGACTTCGGGTTTTGGAAAACTGTTTTTT. The gene calls are TRBV30 and TRBJ1-4; D is unclear. Germline V gene lookup returns CDR1 GTSNPN and CDR2 SVGIG (reference sequence). V lost 4 bases to trimming and J lost 10 bases, with 13 bases between them. The CDR3 covers 12 residues. The full variable domain, rest sourced from reference TRBV30 and TRBJ1-4, is SQTIHQWPATLVQPVGSPLSLECTVEGTSNPNLYWYRQAAGRGLQLLFYSVGIGQISSEVPQNLSASRPQDRQFILSSKKLLLSDSGFYLCAWTSGFGKLFFGSGTQLSVL.

The chain is built from TRBV5-1 and TRBJ2-1; 9 bases agree with TRBD2. CDR1 and CDR2 (germline): SGHRS, YFSETQ. The CDR3 length is 18 residues. The trim removed 2 bases at V and 7 bases at J, leaving 16 bases unmatched. CDR3 nucleotide sequence: TGCGCCAGCAGCTTTATCCCCCGAAAGCGGGGGGCGTGGAATGAGCAGTTCTTC. Amino acids: CASSFIPRKRGAWNEQFF.

The V call is TRBV2, the J call TRBJ1-2; TRBD1 matches at 9 bases. CDR3 size: 12 residues. Germline CDR1 reads SNHLY; CDR2 reads FYNNEI. The V segment lost 10 bases and the J segment 5 bases; nucleotides outside the gene matches: 5. The CDR3 protein is CAIGQGTYGYTF. The CDR3 region has the DNA TGTGCCATAGGACAGGGGACTTATGGCTACACCTTC. Variable domain in full (rest from reference TRBV2 and TRBJ1-2): EPEVTQTPSHQVTQMGQEVILRCVPISNHLYFYWYRQILGQKVEFLVSFYNNEISEKSEIFDDQFSVERPDGSNFTLKIRSTKLEDSAMYFCAIGQGTYGYTFGSGTRLTVV.

Many counts were recorded for this clonotype. The chain carries TRBV28 and TRBJ2-5; weak D call: TRBD1 (5 bases). Germline V gives CDR1 MDHEN, CDR2 SYDVKM. The CDR3 spans 14 residues. Deletions cut 2 bases from V and 3 bases from J, with 10 bases between. CDR3 coding DNA: TGTGCCAGCAGTTTAGCAGGGTCGGAAGAGACCCAGTACTTC. Residues: CASSLAGSEETQYF.